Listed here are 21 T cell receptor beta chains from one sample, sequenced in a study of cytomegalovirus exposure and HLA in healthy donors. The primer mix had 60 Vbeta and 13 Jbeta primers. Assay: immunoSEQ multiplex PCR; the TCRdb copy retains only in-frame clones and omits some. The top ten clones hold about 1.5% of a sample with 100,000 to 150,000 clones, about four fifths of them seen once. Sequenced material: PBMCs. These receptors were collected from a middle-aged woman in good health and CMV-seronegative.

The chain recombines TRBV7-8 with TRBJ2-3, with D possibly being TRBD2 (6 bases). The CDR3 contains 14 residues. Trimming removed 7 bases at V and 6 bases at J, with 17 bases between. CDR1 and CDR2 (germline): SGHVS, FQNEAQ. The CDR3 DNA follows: TGTGCCAGCACCCGGAGGAGGGTTATGGATACGCAGTATTTT. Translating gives CASTRRRVMDTQYF.

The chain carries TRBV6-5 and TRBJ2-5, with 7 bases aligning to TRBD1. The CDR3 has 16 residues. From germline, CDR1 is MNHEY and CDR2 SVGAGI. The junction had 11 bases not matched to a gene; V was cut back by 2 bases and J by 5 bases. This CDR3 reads CASSYGYRGVRETQYF. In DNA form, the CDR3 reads TGTGCCAGCAGTTACGGTTACAGGGGAGTGAGGGAGACCCAGTACTTC.

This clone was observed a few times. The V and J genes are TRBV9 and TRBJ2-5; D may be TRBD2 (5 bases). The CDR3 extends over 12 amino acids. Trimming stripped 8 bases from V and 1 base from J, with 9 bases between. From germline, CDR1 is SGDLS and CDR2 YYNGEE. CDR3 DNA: TGTGCCAGTGCGAGCGGCCAAGAGACCCAGTACTTC. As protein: CASASGQETQYF.

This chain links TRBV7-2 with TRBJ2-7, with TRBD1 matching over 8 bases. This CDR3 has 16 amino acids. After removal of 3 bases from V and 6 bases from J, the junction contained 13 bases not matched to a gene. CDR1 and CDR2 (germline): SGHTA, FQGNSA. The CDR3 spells CASSLQGAFTPFEQYF. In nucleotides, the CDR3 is TGTGCCAGCAGCTTGCAGGGGGCGTTCACTCCATTCGAGCAGTACTTC.

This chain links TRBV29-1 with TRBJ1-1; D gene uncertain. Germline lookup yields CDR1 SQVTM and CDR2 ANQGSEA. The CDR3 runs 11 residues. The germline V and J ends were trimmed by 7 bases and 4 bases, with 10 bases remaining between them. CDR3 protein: CSDGVLTEAFF. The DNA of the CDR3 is TGCAGCGACGGGGTCCTCACTGAAGCTTTCTTT.

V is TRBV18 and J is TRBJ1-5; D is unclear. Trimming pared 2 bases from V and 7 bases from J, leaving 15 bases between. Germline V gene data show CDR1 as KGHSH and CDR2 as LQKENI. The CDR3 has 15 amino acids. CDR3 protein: CASSPTSEYSQPQHF. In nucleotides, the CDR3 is TGTGCCAGCTCACCAACCAGTGAGTATAGCCAGCCCCAGCATTTT.

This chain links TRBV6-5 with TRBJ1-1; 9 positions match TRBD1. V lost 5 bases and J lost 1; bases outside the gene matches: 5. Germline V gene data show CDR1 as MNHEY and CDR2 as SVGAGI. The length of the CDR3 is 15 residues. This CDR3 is CASSPQGATNTEAFF. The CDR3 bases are TGTGCCAGCAGTCCACAGGGGGCTACGAACACTGAAGCTTTCTTT.

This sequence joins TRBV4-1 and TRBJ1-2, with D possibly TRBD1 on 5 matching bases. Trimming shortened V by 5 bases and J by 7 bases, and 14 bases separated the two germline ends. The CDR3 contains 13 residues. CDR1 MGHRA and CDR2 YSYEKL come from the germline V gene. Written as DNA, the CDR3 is TGCGCCAGCAGCTCCTTAGGGGCGCGTGGCTACACCTTC. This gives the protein CASSSLGARGYTF.

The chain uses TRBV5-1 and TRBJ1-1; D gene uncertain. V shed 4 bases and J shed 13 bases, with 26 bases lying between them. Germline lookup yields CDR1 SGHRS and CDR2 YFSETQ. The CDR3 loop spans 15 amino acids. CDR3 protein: CASSPARQSAPRGFF. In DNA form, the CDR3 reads TGCGCCAGCAGCCCCGCGCGGCAGTCGGCCCCGCGAGGTTTCTTT.

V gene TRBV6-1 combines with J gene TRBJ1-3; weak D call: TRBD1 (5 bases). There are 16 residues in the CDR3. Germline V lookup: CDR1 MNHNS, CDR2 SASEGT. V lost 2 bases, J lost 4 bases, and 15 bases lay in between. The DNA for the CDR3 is TGTGCCAGCAGTGAAAACAGGCGGGGATTCGGAAACACCATATATTTT. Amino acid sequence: CASSENRRGFGNTIYF.

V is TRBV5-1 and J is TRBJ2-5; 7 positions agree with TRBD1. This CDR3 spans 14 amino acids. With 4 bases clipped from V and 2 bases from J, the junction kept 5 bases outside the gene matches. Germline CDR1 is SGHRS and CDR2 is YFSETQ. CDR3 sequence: CASSPGQEQETQYF. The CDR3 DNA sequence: TGCGCCAGCAGCCCCGGACAGGAACAAGAGACCCAGTACTTC.

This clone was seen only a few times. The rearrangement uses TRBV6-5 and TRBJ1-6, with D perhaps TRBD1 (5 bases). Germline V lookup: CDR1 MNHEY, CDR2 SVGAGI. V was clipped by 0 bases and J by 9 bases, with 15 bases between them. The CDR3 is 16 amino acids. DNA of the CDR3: TGTGCCAGCAGTTACTCAATGGGGCGATGGGGTTCACCCCTCCACTTT. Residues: CASSYSMGRWGSPLHF.

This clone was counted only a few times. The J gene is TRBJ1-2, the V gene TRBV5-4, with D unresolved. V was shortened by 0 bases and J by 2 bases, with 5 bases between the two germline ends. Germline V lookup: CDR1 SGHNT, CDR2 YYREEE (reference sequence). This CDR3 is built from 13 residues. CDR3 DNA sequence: TGTGCCAGCAGCTTGGTAGAGAACTATGGCTACACCTTC. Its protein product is CASSLVENYGYTF.

CDR3 in amino acids: CASSRNRGDGNTIYF. Here the CDR3 DNA reads TGTGCCAGCTCAAGGAACAGGGGAGATGGAAACACCATATATTTT. This sequence joins TRBV18 and TRBJ1-3; 7 nucleotides align to TRBD1. V gave up 5 bases and J gave up 3 bases; unmatched junction bases: 7. The CDR3 contains 15 residues. CDR1 is KGHSH and CDR2 is LQKENI in the germline V gene.

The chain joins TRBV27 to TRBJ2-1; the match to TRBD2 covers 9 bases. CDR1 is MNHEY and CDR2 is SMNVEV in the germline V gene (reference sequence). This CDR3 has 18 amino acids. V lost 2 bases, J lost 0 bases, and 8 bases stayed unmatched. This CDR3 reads CASSLRVSGGGSYNEQFF. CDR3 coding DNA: TGTGCCAGCAGTTTAAGGGTTAGCGGGGGCGGCTCCTACAATGAGCAGTTCTTC.

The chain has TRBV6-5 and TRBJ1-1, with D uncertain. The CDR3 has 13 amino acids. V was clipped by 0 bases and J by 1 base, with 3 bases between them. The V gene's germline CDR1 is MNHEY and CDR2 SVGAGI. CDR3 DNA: TGTGCCAGCAGTTACTCCTGGAACACTGAAGCTTTCTTT. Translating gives CASSYSWNTEAFF.

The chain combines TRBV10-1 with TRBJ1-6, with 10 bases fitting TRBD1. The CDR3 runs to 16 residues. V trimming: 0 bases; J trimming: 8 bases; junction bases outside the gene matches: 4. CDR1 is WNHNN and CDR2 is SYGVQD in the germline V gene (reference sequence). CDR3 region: CASSESTGGEYSPLHF. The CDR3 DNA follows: TGCGCCAGCAGTGAGTCGACAGGGGGCGAGTATTCACCCCTCCACTTT.

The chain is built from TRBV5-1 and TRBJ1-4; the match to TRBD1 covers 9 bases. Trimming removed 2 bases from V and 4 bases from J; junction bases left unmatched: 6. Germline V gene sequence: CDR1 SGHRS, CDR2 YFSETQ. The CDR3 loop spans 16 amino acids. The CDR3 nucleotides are TGCGCCAGCAGCTTCGGACCGGGACAGGGTAATGAAAAACTGTTTTTT. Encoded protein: CASSFGPGQGNEKLFF.

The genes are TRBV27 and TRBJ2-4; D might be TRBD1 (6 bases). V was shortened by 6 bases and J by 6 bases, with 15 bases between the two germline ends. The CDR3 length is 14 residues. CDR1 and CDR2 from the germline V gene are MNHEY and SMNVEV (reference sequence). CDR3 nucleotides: TGTGCCAGCAGATCCACCCGACAGGCAAACATTCAGTACTTC. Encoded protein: CASRSTRQANIQYF.

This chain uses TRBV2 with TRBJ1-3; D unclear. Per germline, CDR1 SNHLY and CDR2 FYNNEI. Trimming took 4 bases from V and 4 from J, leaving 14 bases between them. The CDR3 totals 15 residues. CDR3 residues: CASSVQELGGNTIYF. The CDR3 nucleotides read TGTGCCAGCAGTGTCCAGGAACTGGGCGGAAACACCATATATTTT.

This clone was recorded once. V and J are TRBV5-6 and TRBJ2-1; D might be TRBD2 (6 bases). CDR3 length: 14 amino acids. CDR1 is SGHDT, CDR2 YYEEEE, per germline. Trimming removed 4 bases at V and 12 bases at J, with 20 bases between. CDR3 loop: CASSPGLPRAGQFF. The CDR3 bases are TGTGCCAGCAGCCCTGGACTACCTCGGGCAGGGCAGTTCTTC.